This T cell receptor beta chain was captured by sequencing in a study of blood T cells in healthy people across ages. Through a sample-barcoded 5' primer and a J-beta primer mix, a second PCR was run for roughly 6 to 12 cycles. Each cDNA molecule was tagged by a template-switch adaptor with 12 random nucleotides. TCRdb reprocessed the 5' RACE reads via MiXCR and lists one record per CDR3 protein. Here the sample spans fewer than 650,000 distinct CDR3 sequences, roughly a quarter being singletons. This clonotype was observed a handful of times. V was cut by 5 bases and J by 2 bases, with 10 bases left in between. This CDR3 region has 14 residues. Looked up from germline, CDR1 is SGHVS and CDR2 is FQNEAQ. These data also featured in a second study, about T cells of mothers and their children.

The sample taken for sequencing was blood. This sequence joins TRBV7-8 and TRBJ2-1; no reliable D call. The receptor comes from a boy between 2 and 10 years old in good health. DNA of the CDR3: TGTGCCAGCAGCCCTCGGGCCACCTACAATGAGCAGTTCTTC. This translates into CASSPRATYNEQFF.